A single sample gave rise to the 10 T cell receptor beta chains below, sequenced in a study of low-dose radiotherapy and immunotherapy resistance in tumors (dated by TCRdb to about 2022). The time point label of this sample denotes: after trial treatment. The sample's treatment or condition label is to be understood as: LDRT plus nivolumab, ipilimumab, low-dose cyclophosphamide and aspirin (RACIN trial). Instrument used: Illumina HiSeq 2500. Superscript III and a set of TRAV- and TRBV-specific primers were used to synthesize first-strand cDNA, so that both TCRalpha and TCRbeta chains were covered. TCRs were amplified for 15 to 20 PCR cycles with Phusion, using a constant-region primer paired with the adapter attached to the V primers. TCRdb's own reprocessing of the public reads used fastp at Q25 and MiXCR and kept productive beta chains. All rows with the same CDR3 protein become a single entry with the most common DNA and genes. Across this sample there are some 100,000 distinct CDR3 sequences, with about 20% seen only once. Together, the top ten hold about 4% of the sample.

Here the sequenced sample was PBMCs, taken after low-dose radiotherapy plus immunotherapy. The receptors derive from a male donor with prostate cancer.

In its sample, this clonotype was seen many times. The V gene is TRBV20-1, the J gene TRBJ2-5, with D perhaps given as TRBD1 or TRBD2 (6 bases each). Per germline, CDR1 DFQATT and CDR2 SNEGSKA (reference sequence). The CDR3 spans 14 residues. Trimming took 3 bases from V and 2 from J, leaving 13 bases between them. The CDR3 sequence is CSARTGGGQETQYF. The CDR3, as DNA: TGCAGTGCTAGGACAGGAGGGGGACAAGAGACCCAGTACTTC.

This clonotype appeared many times. V is TRBV9 and J is TRBJ2-3, with D perhaps TRBD2 (6 bases). Trimming stripped 0 bases from V and 0 bases from J, with 14 bases between. Germline V CDR1 and CDR2: SGDLS, YYNGEE. This CDR3 comprises 17 residues. CDR3 sequence: CASSVVASETSTDTQYF. The CDR3 DNA reads as TGTGCCAGCAGCGTAGTGGCTAGCGAGACTAGCACAGATACGCAGTATTTT.

This clonotype was picked up many times. The V call is TRBV20-1, the J call TRBJ2-3; TRBD2 matches at 9 bases. In germline, CDR1 is DFQATT, CDR2 SNEGSKA (reference sequence). V lost 4 bases and J lost 0; bases outside the gene matches: 11. The CDR3 runs to 17 residues. Here the CDR3 DNA reads TGCAGTGCTATTCTAGCGGGGTCACCCTCTAGCACAGATACGCAGTATTTT. Translated: CSAILAGSPSSTDTQYF.

This clonotype appeared many times. The CDR3 loop is CAWTFGQGVFYEQYF. The CDR3, as DNA: TGTGCCTGGACTTTCGGACAGGGGGTCTTCTACGAGCAGTACTTC. The V and J genes are TRBV30 and TRBJ2-7, with 10 bases aligning to TRBD1. V lost 4 bases and J lost 3; bases outside the gene matches: 9. The CDR3 runs 15 residues. The germline CDR1 and CDR2 sequences are GTSNPN and SVGIG (reference sequence).

This clonotype was found many times. The rearrangement uses TRBV9 and TRBJ2-1; 10 bases align to TRBD2. V shed 0 bases and J 4 bases; nucleotides not matched to a gene: 4. Per germline, CDR1 SGDLS and CDR2 YYNGEE. The CDR3 runs 16 residues. CDR3 sequence reads: CASSVGASGGYNEQFF. Here the CDR3 DNA reads TGTGCCAGCAGCGTAGGGGCTAGCGGGGGATACAATGAGCAGTTCTTC.

This clonotype has ten or more counts. V usage is TRBV24-1 and J usage is TRBJ2-7, with 11 bases lining up with TRBD2. The CDR3 extends over 17 amino acids. V lost 6 bases to trimming and J lost 6 bases; unmatched junction nucleotides: 15. Germline V gives CDR1 KGHDR, CDR2 SFDVKD. CDR3 sequence reads: CATSLPSGGRKRGEQYF. The CDR3 nucleotides read TGTGCCACCAGTCTTCCTAGCGGGGGGCGGAAACGCGGCGAGCAGTACTTC.

This clonotype was observed at least ten times. V usage is TRBV5-4 and J usage is TRBJ2-7; D gene unclear. V lost 0 bases to trimming and J lost 0 bases, with 7 bases between them. This CDR3 spans 14 amino acids. CDR1 SGHNT and CDR2 YYREEE come from the germline V gene (reference sequence). CDR3 DNA sequence: TGTGCCAGCAGCTTGGACGGAGACTCCTACGAGCAGTACTTC. Translated, it gives CASSLDGDSYEQYF.

This chain uses TRBV19 with TRBJ2-3; D gene ambiguous. The CDR3 spans 15 residues. CDR1 LNHDA and CDR2 SQIVND come from the germline V gene (reference sequence). V was clipped by 7 bases and J by 0 bases, with 14 bases between them. CDR3 loop: CASTVGFSSTDTQYF. In DNA, the CDR3 is TGTGCCAGTACCGTTGGATTCTCTAGCACAGATACGCAGTATTTT.

The V call is TRBV7-2, the J call TRBJ2-6; D ambiguous. Germline loops: CDR1 SGHTA, CDR2 FQGNSA. This CDR3 comprises 17 residues. V dropped 1 base and J dropped 1 base, with 11 bases sitting between them. CDR3 in DNA: TGTGCCAGCAGCTTAGGGTTGTTAAAATCTGGGGCCAACGTCCTGACTTTC. Protein sequence: CASSLGLLKSGANVLTF.

This clonotype was seen repeatedly, ten times or more. This chain joins TRBV10-2 and TRBJ2-7; D perhaps matches TRBD1 (5 bases). In germline, CDR1 is WSHSY, CDR2 SAAADI. V gave up 7 bases and J gave up 0 bases, with 16 bases separating them. The length of the CDR3 is 15 residues. In nucleotides, the CDR3 is TGCGCCAGCAAGTTATCCAGGGTCGGCTCCTACGAGCAGTACTTC. Translating it yields CASKLSRVGSYEQYF.